A selection of T cell receptor beta chains follows, all from one sample in a study of cytomegalovirus exposure and HLA in healthy donors. Sequenced by immunoSEQ multiplex PCR; TCRdb stores in-frame clones only, minus some. The sample comprises about 140,000 clones, roughly 85% of which are singletons, and approximately 1.5% rests with the top ten. Sequenced sample: PBMCs. The source of these receptors is a man aged 40-49 years in good health and CMV-seronegative. Each CDR3 is given without its conserved first and last residue. Some rows have no size entry. The others give once, few or many, or a class for an expanded clone.

v_gene: TRBV4-1; len: 14; j_gene: TRBJ2-7; abundance: once; CDR3aa: ASSQFNRVPPDEQY
v_gene: TRBV4-3; len: 14; j_gene: TRBJ2-5; abundance: few; CDR3aa: ASSQDSGGPRETQY
v_gene: TRBV5-1; len: 12; j_gene: TRBJ2-7; abundance: NA; CDR3aa: ASREGPPITEQY
v_gene: TRBV4-3; len: 13; j_gene: TRBJ2-5; abundance: NA; CDR3aa: ASSQGQGAGETQY
v_gene: TRBV28; len: 12; j_gene: TRBJ2-7; abundance: NA; CDR3aa: ASTPLTGFYEQY
v_gene: TRBV11-2; len: 13; j_gene: TRBJ1-1; abundance: NA; CDR3aa: ASSLNLGSSTEAF
v_gene: TRBV18; len: 14; j_gene: TRBJ1-1; abundance: few; CDR3aa: ASSRGQGILDTEAF
v_gene: TRBV6-1; len: 9; j_gene: TRBJ2-5; abundance: NA; CDR3aa: ASSPLETQY
v_gene: TRBV7-7; len: 11; j_gene: TRBJ2-2; abundance: NA; CDR3aa: ASSYTGSGELF
v_gene: TRBV7-9; len: 14; j_gene: TRBJ2-1; abundance: NA; CDR3aa: ASSLTWDRGLNEQF
v_gene: TRBV25-1; len: 9; j_gene: TRBJ2-5; abundance: NA; CDR3aa: ASRVQALQY
v_gene: TRBV21-1; len: 16; j_gene: TRBJ1-2; abundance: NA; CDR3aa: ASSKGGQGAQPNYGYT
v_gene: TRBV5-1; len: 14; j_gene: TRBJ1-1; abundance: NA; CDR3aa: ASSPGASTGTKKAF
v_gene: TRBV2; len: 11; j_gene: TRBJ2-3; abundance: few; CDR3aa: ASRAALTDTQY
v_gene: TRBV28; len: 12; j_gene: TRBJ1-2; abundance: NA; CDR3aa: ASSLTQGMGGYT
v_gene: TRBV28; len: 12; j_gene: TRBJ1-2; abundance: few; CDR3aa: ASSADARGYGYT
v_gene: TRBV13; len: 13; j_gene: TRBJ1-2; abundance: NA; CDR3aa: ASSFVGQGSGGYT
v_gene: TRBV7-9; len: 15; j_gene: TRBJ1-3; abundance: NA; CDR3aa: ASNILTSRRTGNTIY
v_gene: TRBV5-4; len: 12; j_gene: TRBJ2-7; abundance: NA; CDR3aa: ASSIGGRSYEQY
v_gene: TRBV5-1; len: 12; j_gene: TRBJ1-4; abundance: NA; CDR3aa: ASSSLGADEKLF
v_gene: TRBV19; len: 11; j_gene: TRBJ2-7; abundance: NA; CDR3aa: ASSMGQRGEQY
v_gene: TRBV21-1; len: 14; j_gene: TRBJ1-1; abundance: NA; CDR3aa: ASSSRGGAEYTEAF
v_gene: TRBV30; len: 10; j_gene: TRBJ2-7; abundance: NA; CDR3aa: AWGLASYEQY
v_gene: TRBV27; len: 12; j_gene: TRBJ2-5; abundance: NA; CDR3aa: ASSGVGRGETQY
v_gene: TRBV4-1; len: 14; j_gene: TRBJ1-4; abundance: NA; CDR3aa: ASSQGGGQGGEKLF
v_gene: TRBV7-2; len: 13; j_gene: TRBJ2-7; abundance: NA; CDR3aa: ASSFLGTNLYEQY
v_gene: TRBV19; len: 13; j_gene: TRBJ1-4; abundance: few; CDR3aa: ASSSPGTVDEKLF
v_gene: TRBV19; len: 12; j_gene: TRBJ1-1; abundance: NA; CDR3aa: ASSVDRGNTEAF
v_gene: TRBV28; len: 16; j_gene: TRBJ1-5; abundance: NA; CDR3aa: ASSFQPLSTYSNQPQH
v_gene: TRBV5-1; len: 12; j_gene: TRBJ2-5; abundance: NA; CDR3aa: ASTRTGDKETQY
v_gene: TRBV19; len: 11; j_gene: TRBJ2-4; abundance: NA; CDR3aa: ASSMGRLNIQY
v_gene: TRBV13; len: 13; j_gene: TRBJ2-7; abundance: NA; CDR3aa: ASSLGNRGPYEQY
v_gene: TRBV7-8; len: 11; j_gene: TRBJ2-7; abundance: NA; CDR3aa: ASKQGGDYEQY
v_gene: TRBV2; len: 10; j_gene: TRBJ1-1; abundance: NA; CDR3aa: AIGQMNTEAF
v_gene: TRBV5-1; len: 12; j_gene: TRBJ1-2; abundance: NA; CDR3aa: ASSAGPSNYGYT
v_gene: TRBV6-6; len: 12; j_gene: TRBJ1-5; abundance: NA; CDR3aa: ASSYGRVGQPQH
v_gene: TRBV7-8; len: 13; j_gene: TRBJ2-7; abundance: NA; CDR3aa: ASSLASSGPYEQY
v_gene: TRBV15; len: 13; j_gene: TRBJ2-7; abundance: NA; CDR3aa: ATSREAGGPGEQY
v_gene: TRBV5-1; len: 12; j_gene: TRBJ2-1; abundance: NA; CDR3aa: ASSQSGTSNEQF
v_gene: TRBV5-4; len: 14; j_gene: TRBJ2-5; abundance: NA; CDR3aa: ASSSGLAGDRETQY
v_gene: TRBV19; len: 12; j_gene: TRBJ2-7; abundance: NA; CDR3aa: ASSVQGTNYEQY
v_gene: TRBV6-6; len: 12; j_gene: TRBJ2-2; abundance: medium-sized; CDR3aa: AGSGGQNTGELF
v_gene: TRBV5-1; len: 11; j_gene: TRBJ1-1; abundance: few; CDR3aa: ASSLAGDTEAF
v_gene: TRBV11-2; len: 14; j_gene: TRBJ2-3; abundance: NA; CDR3aa: ASSLGSSGPTDTQY